This section outlines one T cell receptor beta chain sequence together with its context. Its antigen remains unknown. These data are taken from a study of cytomegalovirus exposure and HLA in healthy donors. Study findings and constraints: Researchers reported in a later analysis that a missense DCLRE1C variant was tied to TCR beta V- and J-gene trimming. In a later analysis, HLA-C alleles had the fewest associated TCRs, DRB1 alleles the most. HLA alleles were associated with 15,000 to 20,000 TCR beta sequences in a later analysis at 0.05 false discovery rate. There were 150 or so TCR beta chains listed as cytomegalovirus-associated.

The PCR made use of 60 Vbeta and 13 Jbeta primers. TCRdb keeps only in-frame clones here, not all; method: immunoSEQ multiplex PCR. The sample includes 60,000 or so clones, over 60% seen only once; the top ten take approximately 25%. The CDR3 has 18 amino acids. The germline V gene encodes CDR1 LNHDA and CDR2 SQIVND (reference sequence). J was trimmed by 1 base and V by 4 bases; bases with no gene match: 6. This sequence was found in a man in his forties or fifties in good health and CMV-seropositive. This chain links TRBV19 with TRBJ2-3, with 15 bases aligning to TRBD2. Sequencing input: PBMCs. The CDR3 loop is CASSKGTSGRFRTDTQYF. The CDR3 DNA is TGTGCCAGTAGTAAAGGGACTAGCGGGAGGTTTCGCACAGATACGCAGTATTTT.